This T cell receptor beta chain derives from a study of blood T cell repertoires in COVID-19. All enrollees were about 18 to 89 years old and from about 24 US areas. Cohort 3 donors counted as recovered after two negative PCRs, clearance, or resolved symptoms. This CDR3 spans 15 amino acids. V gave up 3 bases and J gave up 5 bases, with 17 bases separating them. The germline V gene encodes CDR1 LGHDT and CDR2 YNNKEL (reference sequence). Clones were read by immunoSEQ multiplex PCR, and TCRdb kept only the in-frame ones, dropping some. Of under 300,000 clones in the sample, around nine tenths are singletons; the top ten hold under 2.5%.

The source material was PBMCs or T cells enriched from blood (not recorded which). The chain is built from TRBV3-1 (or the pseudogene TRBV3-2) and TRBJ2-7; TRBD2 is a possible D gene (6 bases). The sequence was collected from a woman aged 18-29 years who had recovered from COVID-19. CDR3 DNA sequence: TGTGCCAGCAGCCAGTACGCTGGGCGGGGTAACGAGCAGTACTTC. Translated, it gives CASSQYAGRGNEQYF.